This T cell receptor (beta chain) was sequenced in a study of human T cells and chemical hapten exposure. Worth noting for this clonotype: Its antigen is not identified.

Time point indicated: patch test 3, about 24 weeks after DPC sensitization. As to treatment: therapeutic diphenylcyclopropenone sensitization with weekly scalp DPC. Extraction yielded total RNA from whole blood (unfractionated). Non-pregnant alopecia patients aged 18 to 70, suitable for DPC therapy. General study results and limits: Once DPC sensitization occurred, TCRs above 1 in 1000 frequency showed no change.

TCRdb processed the RACE reads anew with MiXCR; each CDR3 protein has one entry. Of some 38,000 distinct CDR3 sequences in the sample, more than 8% were seen once. This sequence was found in a man aged 50 to 59 with alopecia areata. Some clones in this sample may be carry-over from other donors' samples. Sequenced here: whole blood, sampled in connection with sensitization to the hapten diphenylcyclopropenone (DPC).

The CDR3 DNA follows: TGTGCCAGCAGCCAAGAACCAGCGGGAGTACGCCAAGAGACCCAGTACTTC. Translating it yields CASSQEPAGVRQETQYF. The chain links TRBV3-1 to TRBJ2-5; the match to TRBD2 covers 8 bases. J was trimmed by 1 base and V by 0 bases; bases with no gene match: 7. This CDR3 spans 17 amino acids. Germline-derived CDR1 and CDR2 are LGHDT and YNNKEL (reference sequence).